This T cell receptor beta chain was found in a study of monozygotic twins with inflammatory bowel disease. The CDR3 runs to 15 residues. Per germline, CDR1 LGHNA and CDR2 YSLEER. The study subjected TCRalpha and TCRbeta cDNA to two nested PCRs of approximately 16 and 10 cycles. After re-calling the 5' RACE reads, TCRdb lists one entry per CDR3 protein, DNA absent. The listing contains over 150,000 distinct CDR3 sequences. Worth noting for this clonotype: Its matching antigen is unknown.

General study points: No difference was seen in repertoire similarity between concordant and discordant twins, possibly from limited power. Immunosuppressive treatment differences may have increased patient repertoire variability. Discrimination among different T cell subtypes was not achievable.

Sequencing was performed on blood. The source is a human donor with ulcerative colitis or Crohn's disease, or a healthy co-twin of an affected twin (not recorded which). The chain couples TRBV4-3 to TRBJ1-2. CDR3 sequence reads: CASSQEVAGRDGYTF.